Listed here are 30 T cell receptor beta chains from one sample, sequenced in a study of breast tumors, draining lymph nodes, adjacent tissues. Samples came from axillary lymph nodes draining the breast cancer. One entry per CDR3 protein, called by TCRdb with MiXCR from the multiplex PCR reads. The sample shows 200,000 or so distinct CDR3 sequences, over 25% of them seen only once. The specimen sequenced was axillary lymph node tissue. These receptors were obtained from a female donor with breast cancer. Some clones in this sample may be carry-over from other donors' samples.

This clonotype was seen at least ten times. V and J are TRBV2 and TRBJ2-1, with 9 bases lining up with TRBD2. This CDR3 has 15 amino acids. Losses at the gene ends were 3 bases for V and 4 bases for J; bases not matched to a gene: 4. Germline values: CDR1 SNHLY, CDR2 FYNNEI. DNA for the CDR3: TGTGCCAGCAGTGAGGTTAGCGGGGGTTACAATGAGCAGTTCTTC. Amino acid sequence: CASSEVSGGYNEQFF.

This clonotype was seen at least ten times. V gene TRBV7-9 combines with J gene TRBJ2-7; 7 bases align to TRBD2. The CDR3 spans 15 residues. Unmatched junction bases numbered 9, after V lost 5 bases and J lost 2 bases. The V gene's germline CDR1 is SEHNR and CDR2 FQNEAQ (reference sequence). In nucleotides, the CDR3 is TGTGCCAGCAGCATCCTTGGGGGGGGAACCTACGAGCAGTACTTC. This encodes CASSILGGGTYEQYF.

The rearrangement joins TRBV19 to TRBJ1-1, with TRBD1 matching over 8 bases. Trimming removed 5 bases from V and 4 bases from J; junction bases left unmatched: 3. Germline CDR1 and CDR2: LNHDA and SQIVND (reference sequence). The CDR3 runs to 13 residues. The CDR3 loop is CASSPGGRTEAFF. The CDR3 nucleotides read TGTGCCAGTAGTCCAGGGGGCCGCACTGAAGCTTTCTTT.

A word on this clonotype: It may be a read error: a sequence one base away is much more abundant. This chain connects TRBV20-1 to TRBJ2-5; TRBD1 might be the D (5 bases). The CDR3 contains 12 residues. CDR1 is DFQATT, CDR2 SNEGSKA, per germline (reference sequence). V lost 8 bases to trimming and J lost 3 bases, with 13 bases between them. In DNA, the CDR3 is TGCAGTACCCAGGGTACAGAAGAGACCCAGTACTTC. Its protein is CSTQGTEETQYF.

A note on this clonotype: The CDR3 ends on some other residue instead of the conserved phenylalanine or tryptophan, so this is likely a read error. V usage is TRBV6-5 and J usage is TRBJ1-3, with D possibly matching TRBD1 (5 bases). V lost 5 bases and J 1 base, leaving 15 bases between the germline ends. Germline-derived CDR1 and CDR2 are MNHEY and SVGAGI. This CDR3 is 16 amino acids long. The CDR3 DNA reads as TGTGCCAGCAGTCCTGGGGGGGTCAGGTCTGGAAACACCATATATTGT. Its protein product is CASSPGGVRSGNTIYC.

This clonotype was picked up many times. The rearrangement uses TRBV3-1 and TRBJ1-2; D unclear. This CDR3 spans 12 amino acids. The ends were cut back, 1 base at V and 5 bases at J, with 5 bases in the middle. Germline V gene lookup returns CDR1 LGHDT and CDR2 YNNKEL (reference sequence). The CDR3 spells CASSQVEYGYTF. The CDR3 DNA reads as TGTGCCAGCAGCCAAGTTGAATATGGCTACACCTTC. The full variable domain, with the rest looked up from reference TRBV3-1 and TRBJ1-2, is DTAVSQTPKYLVTQMGNDKSIKCEQNLGHDTMYWYKQDSKKFLKIMFSYNNKELIINETVPNRFSPKSPDKAHLNLHINSLELGDSAVYFCASSQVEYGYTFGSGTRLTVV.

The V and J genes are TRBV15 and TRBJ1-2; perhaps TRBD1 as D (6 bases). Trimming shortened V by 3 bases and J by 8 bases, and 13 bases separated the two germline ends. The germline V gene encodes CDR1 LNHNV and CDR2 YYDKDF (reference sequence). The CDR3 loop spans 13 amino acids. Here the CDR3 DNA reads TGTGCCACCAGCAGCAACAGGGTAGGGGGCTACACCTTC. This translates into CATSSNRVGGYTF. Using reference TRBV15 and TRBJ1-2 for the parts outside the CDR3, the full variable domain is DAMVIQNPRYQVTQFGKPVTLSCSQTLNHNVMYWYQQKSSQAPKLLFHYYDKDFNNEADTPDNFQSRRPNTSFCFLDIRSPGLGDTAMYLCATSSNRVGGYTFGSGTRLTVV.

The V and J genes are TRBV11-2 and TRBJ2-7; possibly TRBD2 for D (5 bases). With 5 bases removed from V and 3 bases from J, the gap between germline ends came to 17 bases. Germline-derived CDR1 and CDR2 are SGHAT and FQNNGV. The CDR3 runs to 15 residues. The CDR3 nucleotides read TGTGCCAGCAGCCTTAGGACTGCCGCATTCTACGAGCAGTACTTC. Amino acids: CASSLRTAAFYEQYF.

This clonotype has a count of ten or more. The rearrangement joins TRBV3-1 to TRBJ2-5, with unresolved D. The CDR3 is 11 residues long. The V end was cut by 3 bases, the J end by 13 bases, with 12 bases between. CDR1 is LGHDT and CDR2 is YNNKEL in the germline V gene (reference sequence). The CDR3 DNA reads TGTGCCAGCAGCCAGACCCAAATCCGGTACTTC. Amino acids: CASSQTQIRYF.

Ten or more counts support this clonotype. The chain combines TRBV5-8 with TRBJ2-1; possible D gene TRBD1, 6 bases. The CDR3 contains 14 residues. Germline V CDR1 and CDR2: SGHTS, YDEGEE. Trimming removed 3 bases at V and 4 bases at J, with 11 bases between. The CDR3 sequence is CASSSHGQYNEQFF. The CDR3 nucleotides are TGTGCCAGCAGCTCGCATGGACAGTACAATGAGCAGTTCTTC.

Ten or more counts support this clonotype. The V call is TRBV10-3, the J call TRBJ2-7; D call uncertain. Germline-derived CDR1 and CDR2 are ENHRY and SYGVKD. V shed 6 bases and J shed 5 bases, with 8 bases lying between them. CDR3 length: 11 residues. The CDR3 coding sequence is TGTGCCATCAGGGAAGTGCACGAGCAGTACTTC. As protein: CAIREVHEQYF.

The chain recombines TRBV5-1 with TRBJ1-4; a weak D match, TRBD1 (5 bases). The CDR3 is made up of 16 amino acids. Trimming left V 2 bases short and J 8 bases short, with 19 bases between. Germline values: CDR1 SGHRS, CDR2 YFSETQ. CDR3 sequence (DNA): TGCGCCAGCAGCTTCTCGACTAGCGGGGGACGGGAAAAACTGTTTTTT. The encoded protein is CASSFSTSGGREKLFF.

In this sample, this clonotype turned up many times. V gene TRBV9 combines with J gene TRBJ2-3; 9 bases map to TRBD2. V lost 4 bases and J lost 0; bases outside the gene matches: 3. CDR3 length: 15 residues. Per the germline V gene, CDR1 is SGDLS and CDR2 is YYNGEE. The DNA of the CDR3 is TGTGCCAGCAGCTTTAGCGGGGGAAGCACAGATACGCAGTATTTT. It yields the protein CASSFSGGSTDTQYF. Complete variable domain (other parts from reference TRBV9 and TRBJ2-3): DSGVTQTPKHLITATGQRVTLRCSPRSGDLSVYWYQQSLDQGLQFLIQYYNGEERAKGNILERFSAQQFPDLHSELNLSSLELGDSALYFCASSFSGGSTDTQYFGPGTRLTVL.

V gene TRBV20-1 combines with J gene TRBJ2-5; D is unclear. Between the trimmed V and J ends, which lost 6 bases and 3 bases, there was a span of 20 bases. The CDR3 consists of 15 residues. Looked up from germline, CDR1 is DFQATT and CDR2 is SNEGSKA (reference sequence). This chain's CDR3 is CSAPPRLTAEETQYF. For the CDR3, the DNA is TGCAGTGCGCCCCCCAGGTTGACGGCGGAAGAGACCCAGTACTTC.

Ten or more counts support this clonotype. The chain carries TRBV5-4 and TRBJ2-1; TRBD1 matches 7 bases. Germline V gives CDR1 SGHNT, CDR2 YYREEE (reference sequence). The CDR3 loop spans 15 amino acids. The V and J ends lost 0 bases and 3 bases, in that order; junction bases with no gene match: 3. The CDR3 is CASSLDRGNYNEQFF. DNA of the CDR3: TGTGCCAGCAGCTTGGACAGGGGCAACTACAATGAGCAGTTCTTC.

This clonotype was observed many times. The chain joins TRBV10-3 to TRBJ2-1; TRBD2 aligns across 14 bases. The germline V gene encodes CDR1 ENHRY and CDR2 SYGVKD. The CDR3 spans 15 residues. Trimming cost V 4 bases and J 9 bases; bases outside gene matches: 5. The chain's CDR3 is CAISGGTSGSGEQFF. CDR3 DNA sequence: TGTGCCATCAGTGGCGGGACTAGCGGGAGCGGTGAGCAGTTCTTC.

A remark on this clonotype: The junction does not match germline at one end; this may be a read error. This chain uses TRBV6-5 with TRBJ2-4; D is undetermined. There are 13 residues in the CDR3. Germline CDR1 MNHEY, CDR2 SVGAGI. This chain's CDR3 is CASSHSGENIQYF. The CDR3 nucleotides read TGTGCCAGCAGTCACTCGGGCGAAAACATTCAGTACTTC.

In the case of this clonotype: This may come from a read error, since a much larger clone is one base off. The chain has TRBV3-1 and TRBJ1-4, with TRBD1 as a possible D gene (5 bases). CDR3 length equals 14 residues. Looked up from germline, CDR1 is LGHDT and CDR2 is YNNKEL (reference sequence). The chain's CDR3 is CAGSQGGSGEKLFF. CDR3 in DNA: TGTGCCGGCAGCCAGGGTGGGTCAGGCGAAAAACTGTTTTTT.

This clonotype has ten or more counts. The V gene is TRBV20-1, the J gene TRBJ2-2, with 10 bases matching TRBD2. The germline V gene has CDR1 DFQATT and CDR2 SNEGSKA (reference sequence). J was trimmed by 0 bases and V by 0 bases; bases with no gene match: 4. This CDR3 is built from 17 residues. The CDR3 coding sequence is TGCAGTGCTAGAGATGATAGCGGGGGGCCGAACACCGGGGAGCTGTTTTTT. Its translation: CSARDDSGGPNTGELFF.

This clonotype has just a few counts. V is TRBV6-6 and J is TRBJ1-5, with a possible D match to TRBD1 (5 bases). CDR3 length: 15 residues. The germline gives CDR1 MNHNY, CDR2 SVGAGI (reference sequence). V was trimmed by 5 bases and J by 0 bases, leaving 11 bases between them. The CDR3 nucleotides read TGTGCCAGCAGTCACGGGGACGGTAGCAATCAGCCCCAGCATTTT. This sequence encodes CASSHGDGSNQPQHF.

The rearrangement links TRBV29-1 to TRBJ2-1; the D gene is possibly TRBD2 (6 bases). V lost 8 bases, J lost 0 bases, and 14 bases lay in between. The germline V gene encodes CDR1 SQVTM and CDR2 ANQGSEA. This CDR3 is 14 amino acids long. The CDR3 sequence: CSSEGGASYNEQFF. As DNA, the CDR3 is TGCAGCAGTGAAGGCGGGGCCTCCTACAATGAGCAGTTCTTC.

The sample holds many counts of this clonotype. The genes are TRBV12-3 or TRBV12-4 and TRBJ2-5, with 9 bases that match TRBD1. V shed 1 base, J shed 9 bases, and the junction held 9 bases outside the gene matches. The CDR3 contains 15 residues. The DNA for the CDR3 is TGTGCCAGCAGTTTAGGCACAGGGGGCGGAGGGCCCCAGTACTTC. Protein sequence: CASSLGTGGGGPQYF.

The chain links TRBV5-6 to TRBJ2-2; 10 bases match TRBD1. Germline V gene lookup returns CDR1 SGHDT and CDR2 YYEEEE. With V trimmed by 4 bases and J by 6 bases, 9 bases remained unmatched. The CDR3 totals 16 residues. CDR3 DNA: TGTGCCAGCAGCCCCCCTGGACAGGGGGGAGCCGGGGAGCTGTTTTTT. It codes for CASSPPGQGGAGELFF.

This clonotype occurred once. The chain couples TRBV7-2 to TRBJ1-1; 9 bases fit TRBD1. Germline V CDR1 and CDR2: SGHTA, FQGNSA. This CDR3 contains 14 residues. Unmatched junction bases numbered 9, after V lost 8 bases and J lost 5 bases. The CDR3 is CASVRDRAGTEAFF. CDR3 bases: TGTGCCAGCGTACGGGACAGGGCCGGGACTGAAGCTTTCTTT. The entire variable domain, with the rest obtained from reference TRBV7-2 and TRBJ1-1, is as follows: GAGVSQSPSNKVTEKGKDVELRCDPISGHTALYWYRQSLGQGLEFLIYFQGNSAPDKSGLPSDRFSAERTGGSVSTLTIQRTQQEDSAVYLCASVRDRAGTEAFFGQGTRLTVV.

This clonotype has a count of ten or more. The rearrangement uses TRBV7-2 and TRBJ2-3, with TRBD1 identical over 10 bases. This CDR3 is built from 15 residues. Germline V gene lookup returns CDR1 SGHTA and CDR2 FQGNSA. V dropped 5 bases and J dropped 5; count of bases not matched to a gene: 7. CDR3 sequence: CASSPGTGVGDTQYF. CDR3 sequence (DNA): TGTGCCAGCAGCCCCGGGACAGGGGTGGGAGATACGCAGTATTTT.

V is TRBV9 and J is TRBJ1-1; no firm D call. The CDR3 contains 14 residues. The V gene lost 0 bases and the J gene lost 3 bases, with 9 bases spanning the gap. Germline CDR1 and CDR2: SGDLS and YYNGEE. The CDR3 bases are TGTGCCAGCAGCGTAGTTCCGGGAGACACTGAAGCTTTCTTT. Translation gives CASSVVPGDTEAFF.

As concerns this clonotype: A much bigger clone sits one base away, suggesting this may be a read error. This chain connects TRBV28 to TRBJ1-5; perhaps TRBD1 as D (5 bases). This CDR3 region has 12 residues. Germline V gives CDR1 MDHEN, CDR2 SYDVKM. This CDR3 reads CASSTRVQPRHF. The DNA of the CDR3 is TGTGCCAGCAGTACCAGGGTTCAGCCCCGGCATTTT.

About this clonotype itself: This may come from a read error, since a much larger clone is one base off. The J gene is TRBJ1-3, the V gene TRBV6-5; D is undetermined. Trimming stripped 6 bases from V and 0 bases from J, with 9 bases between. The CDR3 spans 14 residues. Per the germline V gene, CDR1 is MNHEY and CDR2 is SVGAGI. The CDR3 DNA reads TGTGCCAGCAGCCCCTCGATCTCTGGAAACACCATATATTTT. It codes for CASSPSISGNTIYF.

A word on this clonotype: A much more abundant neighbour one base away suggests this may be a read error. V is TRBV20-1 and J is TRBJ1-3; D not certain. Deletions cut 6 bases from V and 0 bases from J, with 24 bases between. Germline V gene data show CDR1 as DFQATT and CDR2 as SNEGSKA (reference sequence). The CDR3 consists of 18 residues. CDR3 coding DNA: TGCAGTGCCAAGAGGTCAACTTCACAGCTCTACTCTGGAAACACCATATATTTT. It yields the protein CSAKRSTSQLYSGNTIYF.

The table lists this clonotype with many counts. The rearrangement links TRBV20-1 to TRBJ1-4, with D unclear. CDR1 DFQATT and CDR2 SNEGSKA come from the germline V gene (reference sequence). V shed 5 bases and J shed 5 bases, with 15 bases lying between them. The CDR3 extends over 14 amino acids. This CDR3 reads CSAPHEGRNEKLFF. The CDR3 region has the DNA TGCAGTGCTCCCCATGAAGGGCGAAATGAAAAACTGTTTTTT.